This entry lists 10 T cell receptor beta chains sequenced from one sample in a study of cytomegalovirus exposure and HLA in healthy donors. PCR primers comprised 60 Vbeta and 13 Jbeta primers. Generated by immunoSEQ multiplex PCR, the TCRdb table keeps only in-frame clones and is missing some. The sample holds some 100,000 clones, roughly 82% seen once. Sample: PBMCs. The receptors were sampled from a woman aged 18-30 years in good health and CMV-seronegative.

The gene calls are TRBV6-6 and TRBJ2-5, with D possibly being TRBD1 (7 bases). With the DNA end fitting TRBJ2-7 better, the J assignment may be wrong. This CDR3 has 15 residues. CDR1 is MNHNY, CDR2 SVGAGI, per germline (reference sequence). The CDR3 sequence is CASRPRGAVSYEQYF. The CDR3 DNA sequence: TGTGCCAGCAGGCCCAGGGGGGCGGTTAGCTACGAGCAGTACTTC.

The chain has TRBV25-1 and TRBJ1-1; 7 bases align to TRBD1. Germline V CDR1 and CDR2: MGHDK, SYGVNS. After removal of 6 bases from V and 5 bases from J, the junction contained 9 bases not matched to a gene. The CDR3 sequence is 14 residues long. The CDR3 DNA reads TGTGCCAGCAGCCTACAGGGGTTGGGGACTGAAGCTTTCTTT. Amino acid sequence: CASSLQGLGTEAFF.

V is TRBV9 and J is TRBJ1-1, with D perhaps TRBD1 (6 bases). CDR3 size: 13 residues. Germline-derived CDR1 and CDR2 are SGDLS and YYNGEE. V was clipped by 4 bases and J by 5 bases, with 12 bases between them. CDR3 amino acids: CASSYHRETEAFF. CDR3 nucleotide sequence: TGTGCCAGCAGCTACCACAGGGAGACTGAAGCTTTCTTT.

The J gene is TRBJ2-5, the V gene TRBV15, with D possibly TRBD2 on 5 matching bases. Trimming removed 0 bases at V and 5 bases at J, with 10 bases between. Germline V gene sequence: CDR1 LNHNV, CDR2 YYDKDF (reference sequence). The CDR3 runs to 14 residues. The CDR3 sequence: CATSRDSSAETQYF. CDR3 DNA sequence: TGTGCCACCAGCAGAGATAGTAGCGCGGAGACCCAGTACTTC.

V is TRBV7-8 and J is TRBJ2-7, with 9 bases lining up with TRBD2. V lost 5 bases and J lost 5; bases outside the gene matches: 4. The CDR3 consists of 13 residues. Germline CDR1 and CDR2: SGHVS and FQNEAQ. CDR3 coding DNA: TGTGCCAGCAGCCCGGGACTAGCTAACGAGCAGTACTTC. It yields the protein CASSPGLANEQYF.

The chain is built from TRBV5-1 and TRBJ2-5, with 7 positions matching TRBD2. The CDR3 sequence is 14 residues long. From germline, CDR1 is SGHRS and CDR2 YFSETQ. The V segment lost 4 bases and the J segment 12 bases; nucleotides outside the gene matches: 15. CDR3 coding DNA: TGCGCCAGCAGCCACGGGCAAGCGGGGCCCGAAGAGTACTTC. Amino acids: CASSHGQAGPEEYF. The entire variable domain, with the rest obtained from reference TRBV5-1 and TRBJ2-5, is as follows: KAGVTQTPRYLIKTRGQQVTLSCSPISGHRSVSWYQQTPGQGLQFLFEYFSETQRNKGNFPGRFSGRQFSNSRSEMNVSTLELGDSALYLCASSHGQAGPEEYFGPGTRLLVL.

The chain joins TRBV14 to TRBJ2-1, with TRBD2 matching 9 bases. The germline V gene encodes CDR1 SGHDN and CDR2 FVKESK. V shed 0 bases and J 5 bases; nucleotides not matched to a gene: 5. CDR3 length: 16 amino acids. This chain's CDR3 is CASSQDGLATHNEQFF. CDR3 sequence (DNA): TGTGCCAGCAGCCAAGATGGACTAGCGACGCACAATGAGCAGTTCTTC.

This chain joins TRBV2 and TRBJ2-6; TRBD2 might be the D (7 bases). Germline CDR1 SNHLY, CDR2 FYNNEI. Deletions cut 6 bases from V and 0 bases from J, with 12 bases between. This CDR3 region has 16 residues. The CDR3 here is CASRTGGRSGANVLTF. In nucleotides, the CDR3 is TGTGCCAGCAGGACGGGGGGCCGCTCTGGGGCCAACGTCCTGACTTTC.

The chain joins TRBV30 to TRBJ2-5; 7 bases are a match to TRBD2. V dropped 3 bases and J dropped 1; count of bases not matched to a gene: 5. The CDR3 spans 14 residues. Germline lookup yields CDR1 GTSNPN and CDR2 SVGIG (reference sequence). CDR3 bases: TGTGCCTGGAGAAAGGCGGGGGTCCAAGAGACCCAGTACTTC. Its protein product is CAWRKAGVQETQYF. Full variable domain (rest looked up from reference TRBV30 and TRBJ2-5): SQTIHQWPATLVQPVGSPLSLECTVEGTSNPNLYWYRQAAGRGLQLLFYSVGIGQISSEVPQNLSASRPQDRQFILSSKKLLLSDSGFYLCAWRKAGVQETQYFGPGTRLLVL.

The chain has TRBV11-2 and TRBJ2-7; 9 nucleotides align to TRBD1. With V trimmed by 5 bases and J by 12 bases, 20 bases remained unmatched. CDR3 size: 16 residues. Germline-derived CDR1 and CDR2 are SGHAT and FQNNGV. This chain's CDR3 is CASSPHGGTGREDRYF. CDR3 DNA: TGTGCCAGCAGCCCACATGGAGGGACAGGGAGGGAGGATCGGTACTTC.